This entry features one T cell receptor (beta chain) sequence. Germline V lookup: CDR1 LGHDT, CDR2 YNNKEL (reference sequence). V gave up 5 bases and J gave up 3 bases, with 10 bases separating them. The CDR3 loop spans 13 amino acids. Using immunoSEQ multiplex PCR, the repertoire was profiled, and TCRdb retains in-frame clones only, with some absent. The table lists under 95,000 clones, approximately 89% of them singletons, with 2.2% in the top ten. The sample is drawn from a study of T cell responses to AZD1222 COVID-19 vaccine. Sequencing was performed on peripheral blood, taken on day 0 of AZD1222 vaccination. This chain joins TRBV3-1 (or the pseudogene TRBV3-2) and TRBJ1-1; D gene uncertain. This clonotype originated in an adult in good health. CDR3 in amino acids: CASSLQWDTEAFF. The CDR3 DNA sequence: TGTGCCAGCAGCTTACAGTGGGACACTGAAGCTTTCTTT.